The 31 T cell receptor beta chains reported below all come from one sample, sequenced in a study of CD8 T cells in Susac syndrome. RNA, at about 0.45 to 1 ug, was reverse transcribed with random hexamers. TCRdb fed the immunoSEQ multiplex PCR reads into MiXCR, producing one record per CDR3 protein. Of around 140,000 distinct CDR3 sequences listed, 65% to 90% are singletons. The sequenced sample was CD8+ T cells from PBMCs. The receptors here all came from a human donor with multiple sclerosis.

V is TRBV12-3 or TRBV12-4 and J is TRBJ2-3, with 8 positions matching TRBD2. Trimming took 1 base from V and 3 from J; bases not matched to a gene: 3. The length of the CDR3 is 15 residues. The CDR3, as DNA: TGTGCCAGCAGTTTAGTTCGGGGGGGGACAGATACGCAGTATTTT. It specifies CASSLVRGGTDTQYF.

The CDR3 DNA follows: TGTGCCAGTAGTATAGCCCCCCTAGCGGGGTACAATGAGCAGTTCTTC. Translating it yields CASSIAPLAGYNEQFF. The chain uses TRBV19 and TRBJ2-1; 9 bases fit TRBD2. J gave up 4 bases and V 1 base, and 5 bases lay outside the gene matches. Germline values: CDR1 LNHDA, CDR2 SQIVND (reference sequence). The CDR3 runs to 16 residues.

V gene TRBV3-1 combines with J gene TRBJ2-3, with TRBD2 as a possible D gene (5 bases). The germline V gene encodes CDR1 LGHDT and CDR2 YNNKEL (reference sequence). V shed 0 bases and J shed 5 bases, with 12 bases lying between them. The CDR3 covers 15 residues. Written as DNA, the CDR3 is TGTGCCAGCAGCCAAGATCCCGGGGAAGGAGATACGCAGTATTTT. This translates into CASSQDPGEGDTQYF.

The chain joins TRBV5-6 to TRBJ2-7; no definite D call. CDR3 size: 12 residues. V was cut by 2 bases and J by 6 bases, with 9 bases left in between. CDR1 SGHDT and CDR2 YYEEEE come from the germline V gene. The CDR3 bases are TGTGCCAGCAGCTTATTAGGAGCCGAGCAGTACGTC. Translation: CASSLLGAEQYV.

The rearrangement links TRBV4-1 to TRBJ2-7; the match to TRBD2 covers 9 bases. The V and J ends lost 1 base and 2 bases, in that order; junction bases with no gene match: 3. Germline CDR1 MGHRA, CDR2 YSYEKL. The CDR3 length is 15 residues. Here the CDR3 DNA reads TGCGCCAGCAGCCAAGGGATAGCGGGAGCCTACGAGCAGTACTTC. Amino acid sequence: CASSQGIAGAYEQYF.

This clonotype was seen a handful of times. This sequence joins TRBV10-3 and TRBJ2-1, with D perhaps matching TRBD1 or TRBD2 (5 bases each). The CDR3 covers 14 residues. Trimming removed 4 bases from V and 5 bases from J, with 12 bases in between. Germline V CDR1 and CDR2: ENHRY, SYGVKD. The CDR3 bases are TGTGCCATCAGTGGACGGGGCCGAGACAATGAGCAGTTCTTC. Encoded protein: CAISGRGRDNEQFF.

This sequence joins TRBV29-1 and TRBJ1-5; maybe TRBD1 (6 bases). CDR1 and CDR2 (germline): SQVTM, ANQGSEA. Trimming removed 6 bases from V and 0 bases from J, with 12 bases in between. CDR3 length: 14 amino acids. In DNA form, the CDR3 reads TGCAGCGTGAGGGAGGGGGGTAGCAATCAGCCCCAGCATTTT. Protein sequence: CSVREGGSNQPQHF.

The V call is TRBV12-5, the J call TRBJ1-2; 7 bases fit TRBD1. Trimming took 0 bases from V and 7 from J; bases not matched to a gene: 14. CDR3 length: 17 amino acids. Germline assignment: CDR1 LGHNT and CDR2 FRNRAP. CDR3 sequence reads: CASGLVKQGRARRGYTF. The CDR3 nucleotides are TGTGCTAGTGGTTTGGTAAAACAGGGGCGCGCCCGGCGTGGCTACACCTTC.

The chain uses TRBV4-3 and TRBJ1-1; D not resolved. This CDR3 comprises 13 residues. The V and J ends lost 5 bases and 3 bases respectively, with 10 bases between them. Germline V gene lookup returns CDR1 LGHNA and CDR2 YSLEER. The CDR3 bases are TGCGCCAGCAGCGCCCGGACCTACACTGAAGCTTTCTTT. Its protein is CASSARTYTEAFF.

The chain links TRBV19 to TRBJ1-1; D is unclear. Germline CDR1 reads LNHDA; CDR2 reads SQIVND (reference sequence). V shed 3 bases and J shed 0 bases, with 8 bases lying between them. The CDR3 covers 14 residues. The CDR3 here is CASSIGGMNTEAFF. In nucleotides, the CDR3 is TGTGCCAGTAGTATCGGCGGGATGAACACTGAAGCTTTCTTT.

The rearrangement uses TRBV7-9 and TRBJ2-7, with D possibly being TRBD2 (6 bases). Germline lookup yields CDR1 SEHNR and CDR2 FQNEAQ (reference sequence). The CDR3 totals 13 residues. Trimming stripped 5 bases from V and 3 bases from J, with 11 bases between. Here the CDR3 DNA reads TGTGCCAGCAGCCGGGACTCCGACTACGAGCAGTACTTC. Translation: CASSRDSDYEQYF.

The gene calls are TRBV6-1 and TRBJ2-7; D ambiguous. The length of the CDR3 is 11 residues. Trimming removed 6 bases at V and 1 base at J, with 4 bases between. Per the germline V gene, CDR1 is MNHNS and CDR2 is SASEGT. The CDR3 DNA reads TGTGCCAGCAGATATTCCTACGAGCAGTACTTC. Translation: CASRYSYEQYF.

The rearrangement joins TRBV3-1 to TRBJ1-4; no firm D call. The germline V gene encodes CDR1 LGHDT and CDR2 YNNKEL (reference sequence). This CDR3 has 16 amino acids. Trimming cost V 0 bases and J 0 bases, with 8 bases left between them. This chain's CDR3 is CASSQDGYTTNEKLFF. CDR3 DNA sequence: TGTGCCAGCAGCCAAGATGGATACACAACTAATGAAAAACTGTTTTTT.

The chain uses TRBV10-3 and TRBJ2-3; D is unclear. The germline V gene encodes CDR1 ENHRY and CDR2 SYGVKD. Trimming cost V 3 bases and J 0 bases, with 13 bases left between them. The CDR3 has 16 amino acids. As DNA, the CDR3 is TGTGCCATCAGTGATCTATCCGATTCTAGCACAGATACGCAGTATTTT. It codes for CAISDLSDSSTDTQYF.

CDR3 residues: CASEGNTEAFF. In DNA form, the CDR3 reads TGTGCCAGCGAGGGGAACACTGAAGCTTTCTTT. The genes are TRBV6-2 or TRBV6-3 and TRBJ1-1; no clear D gene. In germline, CDR1 is MNHEY, CDR2 SVGEGT. The CDR3 has 11 residues. The ends were cut back, 8 bases at V and 1 base at J, with 5 bases in the middle.

The chain combines TRBV13 with TRBJ2-2, with a tentative D call TRBD1 (7 bases). Per the germline V gene, CDR1 is PRHDT and CDR2 is FYEKMQ (reference sequence). Between the trimmed V and J ends, which lost 1 base and 3 bases, there was a span of 9 bases. The CDR3 covers 15 residues. CDR3 in amino acids: CASSLARGDTGELFF. In DNA, the CDR3 is TGTGCCAGCAGCTTAGCCAGGGGGGACACCGGGGAGCTGTTTTTT.

The chain uses TRBV12-3 or TRBV12-4 and TRBJ2-5; 9 bases agree with TRBD1. The V gene end was trimmed by 5 bases and the J gene end by 2 bases; junction bases not matched to a gene: 6. The CDR3 is made up of 15 amino acids. In DNA form, the CDR3 reads TGTGCCAGCAGTGGAGGACAGGGGAGGCAAGAGACCCAGTACTTC. The encoded protein is CASSGGQGRQETQYF.

The chain combines TRBV7-9 with TRBJ2-1; 9 bases align to TRBD1. The ends lost 5 bases at V and 2 bases at J; junction bases unmatched: 10. The CDR3 extends over 17 amino acids. Germline CDR1 reads SEHNR; CDR2 reads FQNEAQ (reference sequence). For the CDR3, the DNA is TGTGCCAGCAGCCAGGCTGGGACAGGGAAGCCCTACAATGAGCAGTTCTTC. As protein: CASSQAGTGKPYNEQFF.

The chain carries TRBV19 and TRBJ2-2; D ambiguous. Trimming removed 1 base at V and 5 bases at J, with 2 bases between. Germline-derived CDR1 and CDR2 are LNHDA and SQIVND (reference sequence). The CDR3 has 12 residues. DNA of the CDR3: TGTGCCAGTAGTATAGTTACCGGGGAGCTGTTTTTT. Amino acids: CASSIVTGELFF.

This chain links TRBV5-6 with TRBJ2-3; D possibly corresponds to TRBD1 (5 bases). CDR1 is SGHDT, CDR2 YYEEEE, per germline. V shed 0 bases and J shed 1 base, with 12 bases lying between them. The length of the CDR3 is 16 residues. The CDR3 sequence: CASSLDIGRGTDTQYF. The CDR3 DNA reads as TGTGCCAGCAGCTTGGATATCGGCAGGGGCACAGATACGCAGTATTTT.

The chain employs TRBV7-9 and TRBJ1-1; the D is unclear. CDR1 is SEHNR and CDR2 is FQNEAQ in the germline V gene (reference sequence). V shed 3 bases and J shed 11 bases, with 10 bases lying between them. The CDR3 covers 11 residues. Written as DNA, the CDR3 is TGTGCCAGCAGCTTTGGAGCCGGGGCTTTCTTT. Translated, it gives CASSFGAGAFF.

The V gene is TRBV18, the J gene TRBJ2-7, with TRBD2 as a possible D gene (5 bases). The V end was cut by 3 bases, the J end by 7 bases, with 7 bases between. The CDR3 consists of 11 residues. Germline V gene sequence: CDR1 KGHSH, CDR2 LQKENI. CDR3 bases: TGTGCCAGCTCACCCTCGGGGGAGCAGTACTTC. Its protein is CASSPSGEQYF.

The rearrangement links TRBV6-1 to TRBJ2-1; D may match TRBD1 or TRBD2 (5 bases each). Trimming stripped 6 bases from V and 0 bases from J, with 12 bases between. Germline V gene data show CDR1 as MNHNS and CDR2 as SASEGT. This CDR3 comprises 15 residues. DNA for the CDR3: TGTGCCAGCAGGTGGGGGACCCCCTCCTACAATGAGCAGTTCTTC. It specifies CASRWGTPSYNEQFF.

The chain couples TRBV9 to TRBJ2-2; D remains ambiguous. The germline V gene has CDR1 SGDLS and CDR2 YYNGEE. Between the trimmed V and J ends, which lost 3 bases and 3 bases, there was a span of 3 bases. The CDR3 has 12 amino acids. The DNA of the CDR3 is TGTGCCAGCAGCGGCGACACCGGGGAGCTGTTTTTT. It encodes CASSGDTGELFF. The full variable domain, rest sourced from reference TRBV9 and TRBJ2-2, is DSGVTQTPKHLITATGQRVTLRCSPRSGDLSVYWYQQSLDQGLQFLIQYYNGEERAKGNILERFSAQQFPDLHSELNLSSLELGDSALYFCASSGDTGELFFGEGSRLTVL.

In its sample, this clonotype was seen a few times. The chain joins TRBV2 to TRBJ2-1; D not certain. V lost 9 bases and J lost 5, with 23 bases in between. The CDR3 contains 16 residues. Germline values: CDR1 SNHLY, CDR2 FYNNEI. CDR3 region: CASRWLLGIGNNEQFF. The DNA for the CDR3 is TGTGCCAGTCGGTGGTTATTGGGGATCGGCAACAATGAGCAGTTCTTC.

The rearrangement links TRBV6-2 or TRBV6-3 to TRBJ1-2; 7 nucleotides line up with TRBD1. V shed 3 bases and J 4 bases; nucleotides not matched to a gene: 5. The germline V gene encodes CDR1 MNHEY and CDR2 SVGEGT. The CDR3 runs 14 residues. Written as DNA, the CDR3 is TGTGCCAGCAGTTATGGGGGACAGAGCTATGGCTACACCTTC. This gives the protein CASSYGGQSYGYTF.

In its sample, this clonotype was seen a few times. The V gene is TRBV4-1, the J gene TRBJ1-5; no definite D call. V was cut by 4 bases and J by 0 bases, with 4 bases left in between. CDR3 length: 13 residues. Germline CDR1 reads MGHRA; CDR2 reads YSYEKL. CDR3 in amino acids: CASSRYSNQPQHF. The CDR3 DNA follows: TGCGCCAGCAGCCGATATAGCAATCAGCCCCAGCATTTT.

The chain combines TRBV7-2 with TRBJ2-5, with 7 bases aligning to TRBD1. Trimming removed 3 bases from V and 0 bases from J; junction bases left unmatched: 4. The V gene's germline CDR1 is SGHTA and CDR2 FQGNSA. The CDR3 contains 15 residues. CDR3 nucleotides: TGTGCCAGCAGCTTTTGGGACAGCTACCAAGAGACCCAGTACTTC. Encoded protein: CASSFWDSYQETQYF.

J is TRBJ1-2 and V is TRBV15, with D uncertain. Looked up from germline, CDR1 is LNHNV and CDR2 is YYDKDF (reference sequence). Deletions cut 0 bases from V and 0 bases from J, with 11 bases between. The CDR3 has 16 residues. The CDR3 reads CATSREGFLSNYGYTF. The DNA of the CDR3 is TGTGCCACCAGCAGAGAGGGCTTCCTCTCTAACTATGGCTACACCTTC.

This chain links TRBV11-2 with TRBJ2-2; possibly TRBD1 for D (7 bases). With 3 bases removed from V and 6 bases from J, the gap between germline ends came to 8 bases. Per the germline V gene, CDR1 is SGHAT and CDR2 is FQNNGV. This CDR3 has 13 amino acids. For the CDR3, the DNA is TGTGCCAGCAGCTTCAGGGGGGCCGGGGAGCTGTTTTTT. It encodes CASSFRGAGELFF.

V gene TRBV2 combines with J gene TRBJ2-3; the D is unclear. This CDR3 has 17 amino acids. Looked up from germline, CDR1 is SNHLY and CDR2 is FYNNEI. V was shortened by 0 bases and J by 6 bases, with 19 bases between the two germline ends. The CDR3 coding sequence is TGTGCCAGCAGTGAAGCCCTACCCCCACAACCTTGGGATACGCAGTATTTT. This translates into CASSEALPPQPWDTQYF.